Below are 22 T cell receptor beta chains sequenced from a single sample in a study of graft-versus-host responses after intestinal transplantation. Libraries were prepared by immunoSEQ multiplex PCR; TCRdb keeps only in-frame clonotypes and omits some of them. The table has around 4,600 clones, roughly 24% seen once. Here the sequenced sample was alloreactive CD4+ T cells from a mixed lymphocyte reaction culture, taken before intestinal transplant. The subset: CFSE-low proliferating T cells sorted from approximately six-day pre-transplant mixed lymphocyte reaction (GvH or HvG direction). The receptor set was obtained from a human patient who received an intestinal transplant.

A note on this clone: A far larger clone is a single base away, which makes a read error likely. The rearrangement uses TRBV27 and TRBJ2-3; D is unclear. The CDR3 sequence is 15 residues long. CDR1 is MNHEY, CDR2 SMNVEV, per germline (reference sequence). V was trimmed by 4 bases and J by 2 bases, leaving 13 bases between them. In DNA form, the CDR3 reads TGTGCCAGCAGTTCACTTATTGGGGTCACAGATACGCAGTATTTT. This encodes CASSSLIGVTDTQYF.

The chain employs TRBV11-3 and TRBJ2-7; D is perhaps TRBD1 (5 bases). Germline lookup yields CDR1 SGHNT and CDR2 YENEEA. Trimming left V 0 bases short and J 6 bases short, with 6 bases between. The CDR3 runs 12 residues. The CDR3 bases are TGTGCCAGCAGCTTAGATAGGGGCGAGCAGTACTTC. Its translation is CASSLDRGEQYF.

The chain couples TRBV6-5 to TRBJ2-5, with 9 nucleotides matching TRBD2. Per germline, CDR1 MNHEY and CDR2 SVGAGI. CDR3 length: 15 residues. J lost 3 bases, V lost 5 bases, and 7 bases had no gene match. This CDR3 reads CASSQSGGLEETQYF. As DNA, the CDR3 is TGTGCCAGCAGTCAAAGCGGGGGGCTTGAAGAGACCCAGTACTTC.

The CDR3 nucleotides are TGTGCCAGTAGTACGTACCCGCGGGGGGCCGGGACAGATACGCAGTATTTT. Translating it yields CASSTYPRGAGTDTQYF. V and J are TRBV19 and TRBJ2-3, with 8 bases that match TRBD2. The CDR3 loop spans 17 amino acids. Germline V gives CDR1 LNHDA, CDR2 SQIVND (reference sequence). J lost 3 bases, V lost 4 bases, and 12 bases had no gene match.

The rearrangement links TRBV10-1 to TRBJ2-3, with 11 bases matching TRBD2. V was clipped by 6 bases and J by 4 bases; unmatched bases: 9. The germline V gene encodes CDR1 WNHNN and CDR2 SYGVQD (reference sequence). The CDR3 is made up of 16 amino acids. Here the CDR3 reads CASSQGLAVFPDTQYF. Here the CDR3 DNA reads TGCGCCAGCAGCCAGGGACTAGCGGTTTTCCCAGATACGCAGTATTTT.

With regard to this clone: One junction end does not reproduce the germline sequence, and a read error may be involved. The V gene is TRBV5-1, the J gene TRBJ2-2; TRBD2 matches 12 bases. The germline V gene encodes CDR1 SGHRS and CDR2 YFSETQ. The CDR3 length is 18 residues. DNA for the CDR3: TGCGCCCGCAGTTTGCCAGGACTAGCGGGGACAAACACCGGGGAGCTGTTTTTT. The encoded protein is CARSLPGLAGTNTGELFF.

V and J are TRBV7-2 and TRBJ2-7; tentatively, D is TRBD1 (5 bases). The CDR3 sequence is 14 residues long. Germline CDR1 and CDR2: SGHTA and FQGNSA. The V end was cut by 5 bases, the J end by 5 bases, with 16 bases between. The DNA of the CDR3 is TGTGCCAGCAGCGGGGATAGATGGGGCCACGAGCAGTACTTC. This encodes CASSGDRWGHEQYF.

This clone was seen a handful of times. The chain employs TRBV6-5 and TRBJ1-6; TRBD1 matches 8 bases. The V gene end was trimmed by 7 bases and the J gene end by 10 bases; junction bases not matched to a gene: 9. Germline CDR1 is MNHEY and CDR2 is SVGAGI. The CDR3 is made up of 14 amino acids. In DNA, the CDR3 is TGTGCCAGCAACCCACCCCGGACAGGGTCACCCCTCCACTTT. Protein product: CASNPPRTGSPLHF.

This clone was detected only a few times. A clone one base away is much larger, so this may be a read error. V and J are TRBV5-6 and TRBJ2-2; 12 bases are a match to TRBD2. J lost 6 bases, V lost 4 bases, and 10 bases had no gene match. The CDR3 runs to 17 residues. Per the germline V gene, CDR1 is SGHDT and CDR2 is YYEEEE. The chain's CDR3 is CASSVAASGGAPGELFF. CDR3 nucleotide sequence: TGTGCCAGCAGCGTGGCCGCTAGCGGGGGGGCCCCCGGGGAGCTGTTTTTT.

By proportion, this clone is medium-sized. The V call is TRBV10-1, the J call TRBJ2-7, with TRBD1 as a possible D gene (5 bases). CDR1 is WNHNN, CDR2 SYGVQD, per germline (reference sequence). V shed 0 bases and J shed 5 bases, with 11 bases lying between them. The CDR3 consists of 14 residues. The CDR3 reads CASSESGRVNEQYF. The CDR3 DNA sequence: TGCGCCAGCAGTGAGTCAGGCAGGGTGAACGAGCAGTACTTC.

This chain joins TRBV29-1 and TRBJ1-1; 10 bases map to TRBD1. Looked up from germline, CDR1 is SQVTM and CDR2 is ANQGSEA. V gave up 7 bases and J gave up 4 bases; unmatched junction bases: 15. This CDR3 has 16 residues. CDR3 nucleotide sequence: TGCAGCGCCGCGAGGGGACAGGGGCGGTTCGGCACTGAAGCTTTCTTT. This encodes CSAARGQGRFGTEAFF.

This clone is categorized as medium-sized. A read error may account for a junction end that differs from germline. The chain is built from TRBV5-6 and TRBJ1-6, with a weak D call TRBD1 (5 bases). CDR1 is SGHDT and CDR2 is YYEEEE in the germline V gene. The CDR3 contains 16 residues. In nucleotides, the CDR3 is TGTGCCAGCAACTTGGGGCCCAGCCTCTTCAATTCACCCCTCCACTTT. It specifies CASNLGPSLFNSPLHF.

By its share, this clone is medium-sized. The chain recombines TRBV10-3 with TRBJ2-7, with 7 positions matching TRBD1. Germline CDR1 ENHRY, CDR2 SYGVKD. Losses at the gene ends were 4 bases for V and 3 bases for J; bases not matched to a gene: 9. The CDR3 has 15 amino acids. The chain's CDR3 is CAISARTGALYEQYF. In nucleotides, the CDR3 is TGTGCCATCAGTGCCCGGACAGGCGCACTCTACGAGCAGTACTTC.

By sample fraction, this clone is medium-sized. Other DNA variants within this sample encode the same CDR3. The chain carries TRBV5-4 and TRBJ2-5; 10 bases map to TRBD2. CDR3 length equals 17 residues. Losses at the gene ends were 0 bases for V and 5 bases for J; bases not matched to a gene: 10. CDR1 SGHNT and CDR2 YYREEE come from the germline V gene (reference sequence). CDR3 bases: TGTGCCAGCAGCTTGGGTTTGAGCGGGGGGGCCTGGGAGACCCAGTACTTC. It codes for CASSLGLSGGAWETQYF.

This chain connects TRBV7-3 to TRBJ2-5; 12 bases line up with TRBD1. The CDR3 is 13 amino acids. V lost 5 bases to trimming and J lost 7 bases; unmatched junction nucleotides: 2. The germline V gene has CDR1 SGHTA and CDR2 FQGTGA. The CDR3 DNA follows: TGTGCCAGCAGCGCGGGACAGGGGGCGACCCAGTACTTC. Protein product: CASSAGQGATQYF.

This clone counts as large. The rearrangement uses TRBV10-3 and TRBJ1-6, with D perhaps matching TRBD1 (5 bases). V was pared by 4 bases and J by 7 bases, with 11 bases between. Germline-derived CDR1 and CDR2 are ENHRY and SYGVKD. The CDR3 consists of 14 residues. The DNA of the CDR3 is TGTGCCATCAGTGTGGTAGGGGAGAATTCACCCCTCCACTTT. Encoded protein: CAISVVGENSPLHF.

Only a few counts were recorded for this clone. V is TRBV6-6 and J is TRBJ2-5, with TRBD1 as a possible D gene (5 bases). V was cut by 0 bases and J by 4 bases, with 9 bases left in between. Germline lookup yields CDR1 MNHNY and CDR2 SVGAGI (reference sequence). The length of the CDR3 is 14 residues. The CDR3: CASSYSRGLETQYF. The CDR3 nucleotides are TGTGCCAGCAGTTACTCTAGGGGCCTAGAGACCCAGTACTTC.

V and J are TRBV6-5 and TRBJ2-1, with a tentative D call TRBD2 (5 bases). V lost 2 bases, J lost 8 bases, and 10 bases lay in between. CDR3 length equals 13 residues. From germline, CDR1 is MNHEY and CDR2 SVGAGI. As DNA, the CDR3 is TGTGCCAGCAGTTACGGATTCGGGGATGAGCAGTTCTTC. It translates to CASSYGFGDEQFF.

This chain connects TRBV4-1 to TRBJ2-7, with a tentative D call TRBD2 (5 bases). Germline V gives CDR1 MGHRA, CDR2 YSYEKL. The CDR3 spans 14 residues. V lost 1 base and J lost 4, with 11 bases in between. CDR3 region: CASSQGSGDYEQYF. The CDR3 nucleotides read TGCGCCAGCAGCCAAGGGAGCGGAGATTACGAGCAGTACTTC.

V is TRBV5-7 and J is TRBJ1-2; the match to TRBD1 covers 7 bases. TRBV5-7 is recorded as an ORF, its role being uncertain. This CDR3 is built from 14 residues. V gave up 1 base and J gave up 0 bases; unmatched junction bases: 0. CDR3 residues: CASSLQGANYGYTF. CDR3 DNA sequence: TGTGCCAGCAGCTTGCAGGGGGCTAACTATGGCTACACCTTC.

The chain employs TRBV7-3 and TRBJ2-3; tentative D call: TRBD2 (5 bases). Germline V gene sequence: CDR1 SGHTA, CDR2 FQGTGA. This CDR3 is built from 17 residues. Trimming cost V 2 bases and J 1 base, with 16 bases left between them. The CDR3 region has the DNA TGTGCCAGCAGCTTAGATCGGCTAGCAGCCGGCACAGATACGCAGTATTTT. It is translated as CASSLDRLAAGTDTQYF.

V usage is TRBV18 and J usage is TRBJ1-3, with D hard to call. The V gene's germline CDR1 is KGHSH and CDR2 LQKENI. Between the trimmed V and J ends, which lost 6 bases and 4 bases, there was a span of 13 bases. The CDR3 is 14 amino acids. CDR3 loop: CASSEELAGNTIYF. CDR3 bases: TGTGCCAGCTCCGAGGAGTTAGCGGGAAACACCATATATTTT. Drawing the rest from reference TRBV18 and TRBJ1-3, the complete variable domain is NAGVMQNPRHLVRRRGQEARLRCSPMKGHSHVYWYRQLPEEGLKFMVYLQKENIIDESGMPKERFSAEFPKEGPSILRIQQVVRGDSAAYFCASSEELAGNTIYFGEGSWLTVV.